This T cell receptor beta chain was sequenced during a study of blood T cell repertoires in COVID-19. Profiling relied on immunoSEQ multiplex PCR, and the TCRdb table lists in-frame clones only, not all of them. The table has 250,000 to 300,000 clones, around 90% seen once. The CDR3 is 15 amino acids. The ends were cut back, 5 bases at V and 0 bases at J, with 11 bases in the middle. The germline V gene has CDR1 MNHEY and CDR2 SMNVEV (reference sequence). Material: peripheral blood. V is TRBV27 and J is TRBJ1-5; maybe TRBD1 (5 bases). The sequence was collected from a woman in her forties or fifties who had recovered from COVID-19. CDR3 sequence reads: CASSRDSFSNQPQHF. Written as DNA, the CDR3 is TGTGCCAGCAGTCGTGACAGTTTTAGCAATCAGCCCCAGCATTTT.